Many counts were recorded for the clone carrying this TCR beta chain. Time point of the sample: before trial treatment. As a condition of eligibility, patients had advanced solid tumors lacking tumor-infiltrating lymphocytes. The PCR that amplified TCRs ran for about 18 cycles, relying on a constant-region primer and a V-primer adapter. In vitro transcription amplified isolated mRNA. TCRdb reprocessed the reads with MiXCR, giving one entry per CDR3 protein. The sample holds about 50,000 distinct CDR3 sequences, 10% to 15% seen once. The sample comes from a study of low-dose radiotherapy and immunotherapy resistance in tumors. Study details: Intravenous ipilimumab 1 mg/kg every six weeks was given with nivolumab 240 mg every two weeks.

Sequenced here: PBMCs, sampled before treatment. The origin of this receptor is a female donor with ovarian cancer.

CDR3 DNA: TGCAGTGCTCCCCGGGGGGGGGACACAGATACGCAGTATTTT. Translating gives CSAPRGGDTDTQYF. This rearrangement joins TRBV20-1 to TRBJ2-3, with TRBD2 identical over 8 bases. In germline, CDR1 is DFQATT, CDR2 SNEGSKA (reference sequence). The CDR3 has 14 amino acids. The V gene end was trimmed by 5 bases and the J gene end by 2 bases; junction bases not matched to a gene: 6.